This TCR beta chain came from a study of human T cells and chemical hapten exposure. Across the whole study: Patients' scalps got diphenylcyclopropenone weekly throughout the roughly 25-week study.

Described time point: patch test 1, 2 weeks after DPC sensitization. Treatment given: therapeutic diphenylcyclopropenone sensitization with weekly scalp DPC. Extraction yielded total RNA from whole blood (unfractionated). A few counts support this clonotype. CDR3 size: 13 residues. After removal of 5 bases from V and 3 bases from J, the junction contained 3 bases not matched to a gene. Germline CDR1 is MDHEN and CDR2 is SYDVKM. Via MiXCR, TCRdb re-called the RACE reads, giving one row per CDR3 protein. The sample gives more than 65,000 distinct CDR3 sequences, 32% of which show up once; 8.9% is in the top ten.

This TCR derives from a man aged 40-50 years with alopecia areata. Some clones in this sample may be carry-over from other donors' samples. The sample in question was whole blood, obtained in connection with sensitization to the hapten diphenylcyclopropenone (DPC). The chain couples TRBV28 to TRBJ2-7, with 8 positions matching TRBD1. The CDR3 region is CASSGQGLYEQYF. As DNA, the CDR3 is TGTGCCAGCAGTGGACAGGGCCTCTACGAGCAGTACTTC.